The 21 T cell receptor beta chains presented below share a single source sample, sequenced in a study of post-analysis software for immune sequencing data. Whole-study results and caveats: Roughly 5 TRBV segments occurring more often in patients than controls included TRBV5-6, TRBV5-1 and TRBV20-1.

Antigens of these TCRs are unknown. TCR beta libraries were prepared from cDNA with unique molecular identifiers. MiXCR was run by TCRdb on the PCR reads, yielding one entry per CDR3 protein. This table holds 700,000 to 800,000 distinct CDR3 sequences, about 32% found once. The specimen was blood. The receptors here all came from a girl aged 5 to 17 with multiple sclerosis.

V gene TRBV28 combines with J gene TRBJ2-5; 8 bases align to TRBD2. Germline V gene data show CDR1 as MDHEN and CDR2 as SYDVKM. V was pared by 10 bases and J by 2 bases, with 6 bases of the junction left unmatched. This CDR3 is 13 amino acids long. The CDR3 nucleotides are TGTGCCACCGGAGCGGGGGTTCAAGAGACCCAGTACTTC. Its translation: CATGAGVQETQYF. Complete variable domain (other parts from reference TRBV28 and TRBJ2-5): DVKVTQSSRYLVKRTGEKVFLECVQDMDHENMFWYRQDPGLGLRLIYFSYDVKMKEKGDIPEGYSVSREKKERFSLILESASTNQTSMYLCATGAGVQETQYFGPGTRLLVL.

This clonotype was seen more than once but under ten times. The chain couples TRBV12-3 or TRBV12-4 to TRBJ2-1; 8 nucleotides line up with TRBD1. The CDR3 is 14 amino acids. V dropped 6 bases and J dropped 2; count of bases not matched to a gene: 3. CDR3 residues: CASRSGQAYNEQFF. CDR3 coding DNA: TGTGCCAGCAGATCGGGACAGGCCTACAATGAGCAGTTCTTC.

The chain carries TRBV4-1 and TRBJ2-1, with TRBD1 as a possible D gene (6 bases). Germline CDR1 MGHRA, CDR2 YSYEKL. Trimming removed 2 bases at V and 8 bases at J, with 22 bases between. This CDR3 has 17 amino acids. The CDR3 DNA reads TGCGCCAGCAGCCAATCAGGGGCCCTAGAGAGTTGGGATGAGCAGTTCTTC. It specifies CASSQSGALESWDEQFF.

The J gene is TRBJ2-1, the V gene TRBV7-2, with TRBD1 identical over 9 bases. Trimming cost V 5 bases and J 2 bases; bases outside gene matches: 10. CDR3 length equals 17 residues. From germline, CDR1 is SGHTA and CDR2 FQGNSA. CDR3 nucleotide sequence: TGTGCCAGCAGCAGAAACTCCGGGACAGGGCCCTACAATGAGCAGTTCTTC. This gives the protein CASSRNSGTGPYNEQFF. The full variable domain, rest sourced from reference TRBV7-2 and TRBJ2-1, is GAGVSQSPSNKVTEKGKDVELRCDPISGHTALYWYRQSLGQGLEFLIYFQGNSAPDKSGLPSDRFSAERTGGSVSTLTIQRTQQEDSAVYLCASSRNSGTGPYNEQFFGPGTRLTVL.

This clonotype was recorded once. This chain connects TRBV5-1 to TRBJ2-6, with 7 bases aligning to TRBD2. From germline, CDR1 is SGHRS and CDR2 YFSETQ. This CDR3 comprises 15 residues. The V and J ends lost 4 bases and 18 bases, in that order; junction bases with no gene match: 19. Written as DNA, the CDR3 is TGCGCCAGCAGCGCCGGGGGGTCTGGGGCCAACGTCTGGACTTTC. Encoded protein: CASSAGGSGANVWTF.

The CDR3 is CASADRGNTEAFF. In DNA, the CDR3 is TGCGCCAGCGCGGACAGGGGGAACACTGAAGCTTTCTTT. The chain employs TRBV5-1 and TRBJ1-1, with 9 bases lining up with TRBD1. Germline V gene lookup returns CDR1 SGHRS and CDR2 YFSETQ. J lost 1 base, V lost 7 bases, and 2 bases had no gene match. The CDR3 length is 13 residues.

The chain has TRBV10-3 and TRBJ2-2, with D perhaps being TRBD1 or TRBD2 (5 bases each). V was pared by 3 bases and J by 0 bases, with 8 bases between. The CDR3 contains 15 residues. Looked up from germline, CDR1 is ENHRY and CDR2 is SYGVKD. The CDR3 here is CAISDRGPNTGELFF. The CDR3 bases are TGTGCCATCAGTGATCGGGGACCGAACACCGGGGAGCTGTTTTTT.

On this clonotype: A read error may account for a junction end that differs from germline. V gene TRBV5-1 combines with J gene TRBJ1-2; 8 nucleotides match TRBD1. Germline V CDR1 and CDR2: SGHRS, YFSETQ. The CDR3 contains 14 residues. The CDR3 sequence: CASSTMDRVYGCTF. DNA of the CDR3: TGCGCCAGCAGCACTATGGACAGGGTCTATGGCTGCACCTTC.

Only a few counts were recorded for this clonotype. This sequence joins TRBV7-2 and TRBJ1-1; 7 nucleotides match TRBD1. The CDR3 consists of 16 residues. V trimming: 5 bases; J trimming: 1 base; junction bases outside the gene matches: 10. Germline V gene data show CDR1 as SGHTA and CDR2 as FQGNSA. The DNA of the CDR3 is TGTGCCAGCAGCCCATTATCAGGGGGGGGGAACACTGAAGCTTTCTTT. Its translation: CASSPLSGGGNTEAFF.

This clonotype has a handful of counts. DNA of the CDR3: TGCAGTGCCCCGGACAGGGAGCCCTACGAGCAGTACTTC. The encoded protein is CSAPDREPYEQYF. The rearrangement uses TRBV20-1 and TRBJ2-7; 8 nucleotides match TRBD1. Germline CDR1 DFQATT, CDR2 SNEGSKA (reference sequence). The CDR3 runs 13 residues. V lost 6 bases to trimming and J lost 2 bases; unmatched junction nucleotides: 6.

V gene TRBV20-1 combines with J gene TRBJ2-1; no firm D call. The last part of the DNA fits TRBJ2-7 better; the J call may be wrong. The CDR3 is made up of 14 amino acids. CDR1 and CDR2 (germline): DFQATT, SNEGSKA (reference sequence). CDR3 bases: TGCAGTGCTAGGGGCGGAGTTGGCTACAATGAGCAGTACTTC. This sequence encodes CSARGGVGYNEQYF.

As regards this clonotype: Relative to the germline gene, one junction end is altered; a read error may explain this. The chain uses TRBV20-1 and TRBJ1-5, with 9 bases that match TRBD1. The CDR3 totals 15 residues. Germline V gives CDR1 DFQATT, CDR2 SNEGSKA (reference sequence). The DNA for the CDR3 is TGCAGTGCTAGGATGACAGGGGGTAGCAGTCAGCCCCAGCATTTT. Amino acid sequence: CSARMTGGSSQPQHF.

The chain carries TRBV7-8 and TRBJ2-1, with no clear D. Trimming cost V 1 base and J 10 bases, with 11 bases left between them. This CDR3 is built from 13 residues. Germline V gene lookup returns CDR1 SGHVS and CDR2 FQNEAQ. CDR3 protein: CASSLGRLAEQFF. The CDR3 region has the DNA TGTGCCAGCAGCTTAGGACGACTGGCAGAGCAGTTCTTC. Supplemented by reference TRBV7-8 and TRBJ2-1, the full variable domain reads GAGVSQSPRYKVAKRGQDVALRCDPISGHVSLFWYQQALGQGPEFLTYFQNEAQLDKSGLPSDRFFAERPEGSVSTLKIQRTQQEDSAVYLCASSLGRLAEQFFGPGTRLTVL.

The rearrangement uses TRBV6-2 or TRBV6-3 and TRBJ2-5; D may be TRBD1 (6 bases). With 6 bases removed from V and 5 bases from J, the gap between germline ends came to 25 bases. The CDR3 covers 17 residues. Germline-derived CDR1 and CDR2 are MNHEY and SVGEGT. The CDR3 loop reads CASSDDTRNRVGETQYF. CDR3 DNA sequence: TGTGCCAGCAGCGACGACACCCGTAACAGGGTAGGGGAGACCCAGTACTTC.

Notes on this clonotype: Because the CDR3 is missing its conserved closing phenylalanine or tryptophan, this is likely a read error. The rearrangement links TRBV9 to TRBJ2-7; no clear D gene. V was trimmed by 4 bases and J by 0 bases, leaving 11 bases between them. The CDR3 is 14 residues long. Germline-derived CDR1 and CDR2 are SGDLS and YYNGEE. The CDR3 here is CASSPGGSSYEQYC. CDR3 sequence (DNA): TGTGCCAGCAGCCCTGGTGGCAGCTCCTACGAGCAGTACTGC.

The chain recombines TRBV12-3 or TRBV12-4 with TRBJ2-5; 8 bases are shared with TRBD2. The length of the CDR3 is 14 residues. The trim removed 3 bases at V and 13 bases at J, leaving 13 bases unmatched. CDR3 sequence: CASSFGGGVNFGYF. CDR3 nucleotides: TGTGCCAGCAGTTTCGGGGGGGGCGTAAATTTCGGGTACTTC.

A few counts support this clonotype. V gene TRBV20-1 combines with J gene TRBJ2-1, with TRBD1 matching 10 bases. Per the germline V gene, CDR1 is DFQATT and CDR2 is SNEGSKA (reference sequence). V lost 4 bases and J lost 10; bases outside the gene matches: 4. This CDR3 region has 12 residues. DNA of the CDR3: TGCAGTGCTATCGACAGGGGGCTCGAGCAGTTCTTC. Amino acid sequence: CSAIDRGLEQFF.

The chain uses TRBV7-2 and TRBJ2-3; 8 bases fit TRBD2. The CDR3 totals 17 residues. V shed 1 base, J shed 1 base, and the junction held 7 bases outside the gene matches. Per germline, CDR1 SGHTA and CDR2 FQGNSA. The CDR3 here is CASSLVTTGGGTDTQYF. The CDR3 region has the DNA TGTGCCAGCAGCTTAGTTACGACGGGGGGGGGCACAGATACGCAGTATTTT.

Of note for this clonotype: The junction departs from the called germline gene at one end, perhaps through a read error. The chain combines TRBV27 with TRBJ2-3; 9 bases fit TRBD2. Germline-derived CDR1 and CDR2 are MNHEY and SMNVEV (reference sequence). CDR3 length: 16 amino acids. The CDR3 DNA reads TGTGCCAGCAGGGTGTTAGGCGGGACTAGCACAGATACGCTGTATTTT. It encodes CASRVLGGTSTDTLYF.

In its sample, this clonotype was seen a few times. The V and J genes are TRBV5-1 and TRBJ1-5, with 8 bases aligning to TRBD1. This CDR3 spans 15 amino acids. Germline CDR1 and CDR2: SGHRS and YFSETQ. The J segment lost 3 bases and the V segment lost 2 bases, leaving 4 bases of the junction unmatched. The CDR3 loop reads CASSFGQGPNQPQHF. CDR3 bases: TGCGCCAGCAGCTTCGGACAGGGCCCCAATCAGCCCCAGCATTTT.

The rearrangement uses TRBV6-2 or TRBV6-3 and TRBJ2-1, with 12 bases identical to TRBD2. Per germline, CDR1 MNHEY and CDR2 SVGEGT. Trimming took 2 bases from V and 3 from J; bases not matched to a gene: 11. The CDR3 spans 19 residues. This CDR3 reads CASSYEGRGLAGVYNEQFF. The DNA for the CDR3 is TGTGCCAGCAGTTACGAGGGCAGGGGACTAGCGGGTGTCTACAATGAGCAGTTCTTC.